These 3 T cell receptor beta chains were all obtained from the same sample, sequenced in a study of blood T cell repertoires in COVID-19. Clones were read by immunoSEQ multiplex PCR, and TCRdb kept only the in-frame ones, dropping some. The repertoire includes fewer than 500,000 clones, around 90% of them detected once, and around 0.64% sits in the top ten. Sequenced: PBMCs or T cells enriched from blood (not recorded which). These receptors came from a woman between 18 and 29 years old who had recovered from COVID-19.

The chain carries TRBV2 and TRBJ1-2, with D unclear. This CDR3 has 14 amino acids. V was trimmed by 0 bases and J by 5 bases, leaving 10 bases between them. Germline V lookup: CDR1 SNHLY, CDR2 FYNNEI. The CDR3 sequence is CASSEAYGLYGYTF. The CDR3 coding sequence is TGTGCCAGCAGTGAAGCGTACGGACTGTATGGCTACACCTTC.

As concerns this clone: The junction departs from the called germline gene at one end, perhaps through a read error. The chain combines TRBV11-3 with TRBJ2-3; 7 bases fit TRBD2. Per germline, CDR1 SGHNT and CDR2 YENEEA. The CDR3 totals 14 residues. For the CDR3, the DNA is TGTGCTAGCAGCTCCTCGACTAGCATGAATACGCAGTATTTT. It specifies CASSSSTSMNTQYF.

The chain recombines TRBV2 with TRBJ2-5; 7 positions match TRBD1. This CDR3 spans 14 amino acids. Per germline, CDR1 SNHLY and CDR2 FYNNEI. V shed 7 bases, J shed 7 bases, and the junction held 12 bases outside the gene matches. Here the CDR3 DNA reads TGTGCCAGCATTGCACAGGGGCCTCCAGGGACCCAGTACTTC. This gives the protein CASIAQGPPGTQYF.